These T cell receptor beta chains were read from a single sample in a study of shared clonotypes between healthy human individuals. Using immunoSEQ multiplex PCR, the repertoire was profiled, and TCRdb retains in-frame clones only, with some absent. This sample has 2 million to 2.5 million clones; nearly 97% occur once, and the top ten carry approximately 0.13%. The material sequenced was naive CD4+ T cells sorted from blood. These receptors originate from a man between 18 and 29 years old in good health. The CDR3 runs from the conserved cysteine through the conserved F or W. A D gene is named only where the DNA matches it firmly. Some rows mark clone size as missing; the rest say once, few, many or name a class of expanded clone.

v_call: TRBV6-1
clone_size: .
j_call: TRBJ2-7
d_call: .
cdr3_nt: TGTGCCAGCAGTGAGAGAGAGCAGTACTTC
cdr3_aa: CASSEREQYF

v_call: TRBV7-2
clone_size: .
j_call: TRBJ2-1
d_call: TRBD2
cdr3_nt: TGTGCCAGCAGCTTAGTTGGGACTAGCGGAGGTAGGCAGTTCTTC
cdr3_aa: CASSLVGTSGGRQFF

v_call: TRBV4-3
clone_size: .
j_call: TRBJ1-5
d_call: .
cdr3_nt: TGCGCCAGCAGCCAAGAAACCCCGGGCAATCAGCCCCAGCATTTT
cdr3_aa: CASSQETPGNQPQHF

v_call: TRBV10-3
clone_size: .
j_call: TRBJ2-7
d_call: TRBD2
cdr3_nt: TGTGCCTCACAAGGGACTAGCGATATGGGCGAGCAGTACTTC
cdr3_aa: CASQGTSDMGEQYF

v_call: TRBV19
clone_size: .
j_call: TRBJ2-7
d_call: TRBD2
cdr3_nt: TGTGCCAGTAGCCTAGCGGGAGGCTCCTACGAGCAGTACTTC
cdr3_aa: CASSLAGGSYEQYF

v_call: TRBV5-1
clone_size: once
j_call: TRBJ2-7
d_call: .
cdr3_nt: TGCGCCAGCAGCTTGGATCCGGGATCTAAGGACGAGCAGTACTTC
cdr3_aa: CASSLDPGSKDEQYF

v_call: TRBV7-2
clone_size: .
j_call: TRBJ1-2
d_call: .
cdr3_nt: TGTGCCAGCAGCCGCGCGGTAGGACAAATCGTCTATGGCTACACCTTC
cdr3_aa: CASSRAVGQIVYGYTF

v_call: TRBV7-2
clone_size: .
j_call: TRBJ2-5
d_call: .
cdr3_nt: TGTGCCAGCAGCTTAAAGGGGCTTGAGACCCAGTACTTC
cdr3_aa: CASSLKGLETQYF

v_call: TRBV5-1
clone_size: .
j_call: TRBJ2-7
d_call: .
cdr3_nt: TGCGCCAGCAGCTTGGAAGGGCTCGACTACGAGCAGTACTTC
cdr3_aa: CASSLEGLDYEQYF

v_call: TRBV7-2
clone_size: .
j_call: TRBJ2-7
d_call: .
cdr3_nt: TGTGCCAGCAGCTTAGGCGAGCAGTACTTC
cdr3_aa: CASSLGEQYF

v_call: TRBV2
clone_size: .
j_call: TRBJ2-5
d_call: TRBD2
cdr3_nt: TGTGCCACCCGGGGGGGCGGTTGGACCCAGTACTTC
cdr3_aa: CATRGGGWTQYF

v_call: TRBV19
clone_size: .
j_call: TRBJ1-1
d_call: TRBD1
cdr3_nt: TGTGCCAGTAGTAGCTGGACAGGGAACACTGAAGCTTTCTTT
cdr3_aa: CASSSWTGNTEAFF

v_call: TRBV6-1
clone_size: .
j_call: TRBJ1-1
d_call: .
cdr3_nt: TGTGCCAGCAGGAGAGCGGGTACTGAAGCTTTCTTT
cdr3_aa: CASRRAGTEAFF